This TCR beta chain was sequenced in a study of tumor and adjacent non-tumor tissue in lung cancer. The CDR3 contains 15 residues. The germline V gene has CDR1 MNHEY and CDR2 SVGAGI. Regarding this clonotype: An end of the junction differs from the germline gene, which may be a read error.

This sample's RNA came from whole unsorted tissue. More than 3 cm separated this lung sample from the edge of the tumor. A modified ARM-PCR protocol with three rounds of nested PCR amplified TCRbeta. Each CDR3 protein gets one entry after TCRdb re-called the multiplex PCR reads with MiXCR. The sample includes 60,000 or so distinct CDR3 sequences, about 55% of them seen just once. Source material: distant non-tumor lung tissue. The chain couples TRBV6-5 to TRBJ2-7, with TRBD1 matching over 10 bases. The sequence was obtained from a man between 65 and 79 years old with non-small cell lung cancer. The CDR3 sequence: CASSYLDRGSYEQYF. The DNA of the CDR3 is TGTGCCAGCAGTTACCTGGACAGGGGGTCGTACGAGCAATACTTC.